These 24 T cell receptor beta chains were sequenced from one sample in a study of cytomegalovirus exposure and HLA in healthy donors. The PCR used 60 Vbeta and 13 Jbeta primers. Assay: immunoSEQ multiplex PCR; the TCRdb copy retains only in-frame clones and omits some. The sample has 100,000 to 150,000 clones, around 85% seen once; the top ten hold more than 1.5%. Sequenced sample: PBMCs. These receptors were obtained from a boy between 10 and 17 years old in good health and CMV-seronegative.

This chain connects TRBV29-1 to TRBJ1-1; D unclear. Trimming left V 5 bases short and J 3 bases short, with 13 bases between. The CDR3 spans 13 residues. CDR1 and CDR2 (germline): SQVTM, ANQGSEA. The CDR3, as DNA: TGCAGCGTTTCTGTTTCTCGGGACACTGAAGCTTTCTTT. This gives the protein CSVSVSRDTEAFF.

V and J are TRBV5-1 and TRBJ2-3, with 7 bases that match TRBD2. The CDR3 contains 15 residues. The V segment lost 0 bases and the J segment 4 bases; nucleotides outside the gene matches: 5. Germline-derived CDR1 and CDR2 are SGHRS and YFSETQ. CDR3 in DNA: TGCGCCAGCAGCTTGGCGGGAGGCGTCTCAGATACGCAGTATTTT. Its translation is CASSLAGGVSDTQYF.

This chain links TRBV29-1 with TRBJ1-1; possibly TRBD1 for D (6 bases). Germline V lookup: CDR1 SQVTM, CDR2 ANQGSEA. This CDR3 has 13 residues. V shed 6 bases and J shed 5 bases, with 16 bases lying between them. Here the CDR3 DNA reads TGCAGCGTCCTCCGGGGGGGCGCAACTGAAGCTTTCTTT. Protein product: CSVLRGGATEAFF.

This clone was seen a few times. The chain couples TRBV5-1 to TRBJ1-2; weak D call: TRBD1 (6 bases). The ends were cut back, 0 bases at V and 5 bases at J, with 8 bases in the middle. Germline CDR1 SGHRS, CDR2 YFSETQ. The CDR3 consists of 13 residues. CDR3 in amino acids: CASSLAGDYGYTF. CDR3 nucleotide sequence: TGCGCCAGCAGCTTGGCAGGGGATTATGGCTACACCTTC.

The chain employs TRBV4-1 and TRBJ1-2; TRBD1 matches at 11 bases. CDR3 length: 16 amino acids. Trimming at V came to 5 bases and at J to 2 bases, leaving 7 bases not matched to a gene. In germline, CDR1 is MGHRA, CDR2 YSYEKL. The CDR3 region has the DNA TGCGCCAGCAGCTACGGGACAGGGGGTATCAACTATGGCTACACCTTC. The encoded protein is CASSYGTGGINYGYTF.

The gene calls are TRBV27 and TRBJ1-1, with D perhaps matching TRBD1 (5 bases). Per germline, CDR1 MNHEY and CDR2 SMNVEV (reference sequence). Between the trimmed V and J ends, which lost 2 bases and 3 bases, there was a span of 10 bases. There are 14 residues in the CDR3. The CDR3 sequence: CASSLGRAYTEAFF. The DNA for the CDR3 is TGTGCCAGCAGTTTAGGCAGGGCCTACACTGAAGCTTTCTTT.

The chain links TRBV19 to TRBJ1-4, with 11 bases that match TRBD1. The CDR3 totals 17 residues. With V trimmed by 6 bases and J by 7 bases, 13 bases remained unmatched. Germline V gene lookup returns CDR1 LNHDA and CDR2 SQIVND (reference sequence). CDR3 DNA: TGTGCCAGTAGGGTCACCGGAGGACAGGGGGCCGGTGAAAAACTGTTTTTT. It yields the protein CASRVTGGQGAGEKLFF.

The genes are TRBV27 and TRBJ2-1; 8 bases align to TRBD2. J lost 0 bases, V lost 11 bases, and 12 bases had no gene match. CDR1 MNHEY and CDR2 SMNVEV come from the germline V gene (reference sequence). This CDR3 is built from 16 residues. Here the CDR3 reads CAGKSSSGSSYNEQFF. The CDR3 DNA is TGTGCCGGCAAATCATCGAGCGGGAGCTCCTACAATGAGCAGTTCTTC.

The CDR3 DNA reads TGTGCCAGTAGTATAATCGGACAGGTGCTCCCCTACGAGCAGTACTTC. It is translated as CASSIIGQVLPYEQYF. The chain recombines TRBV19 with TRBJ2-7; TRBD1 matches at 7 bases. After removal of 2 bases from V and 2 bases from J, the junction contained 9 bases not matched to a gene. Germline CDR1 reads LNHDA; CDR2 reads SQIVND (reference sequence). The CDR3 is 16 amino acids.

This rearrangement joins TRBV5-1 to TRBJ2-7; 8 bases line up with TRBD1. Germline lookup yields CDR1 SGHRS and CDR2 YFSETQ. The V gene end was trimmed by 5 bases and the J gene end by 5 bases; junction bases not matched to a gene: 6. The CDR3 covers 13 residues. The CDR3 DNA sequence: TGCGCCAGCAGTTCCAGGACAGGGAACGAGCAGTACTTC. It encodes CASSSRTGNEQYF.

The chain combines TRBV7-6 with TRBJ2-3, with 9 bases lining up with TRBD2. With 0 bases clipped from V and 6 bases from J, the junction kept 7 bases outside the gene matches. Germline CDR1 is SGHVS and CDR2 is FNYEAQ. The CDR3 is 16 residues long. Here the CDR3 DNA reads TGTGCCAGCAGCTTAGCAGGGACTAGCTCCCTGGATACGCAGTATTTT. As protein: CASSLAGTSSLDTQYF.

This clone was observed a single time. The chain carries TRBV4-2 and TRBJ2-5, with 8 bases aligning to TRBD1. CDR3 length: 13 amino acids. J gave up 5 bases and V 4 bases, and 3 bases lay outside the gene matches. The germline gives CDR1 LGHNA, CDR2 YNFKEQ. The CDR3 loop reads CASSLGQGETQYF. The CDR3 DNA reads TGTGCCAGCAGCCTCGGACAGGGCGAGACCCAGTACTTC.

The chain is built from TRBV5-4 and TRBJ2-3; the match to TRBD2 covers 7 bases. The V and J ends lost 4 bases and 1 base, in that order; junction bases with no gene match: 6. In germline, CDR1 is SGHNT, CDR2 YYREEE (reference sequence). This CDR3 has 15 residues. The CDR3 DNA is TGTGCCAGCAGCGCAAGCGGGGAGCGCACAGATACGCAGTATTTT. Amino acid sequence: CASSASGERTDTQYF. The whole variable domain, remainder taken from reference TRBV5-4 and TRBJ2-3, is ETGVTQSPTHLIKTRGQQVTLRCSSQSGHNTVSWYQQALGQGPQFIFQYYREEENGRGNFPPRFSGLQFPNYSSELNVNALELDDSALYLCASSASGERTDTQYFGPGTRLTVL.

The CDR3 sequence is CASTRRAGGYNEQFF. The DNA of the CDR3 is TGTGCCAGCACCCGTCGGGCGGGGGGGTACAATGAGCAGTTCTTC. The genes are TRBV6-5 and TRBJ2-1; 9 positions agree with TRBD2. The ends lost 7 bases at V and 4 bases at J; junction bases unmatched: 8. The CDR3 is made up of 15 amino acids. Germline CDR1 reads MNHEY; CDR2 reads SVGAGI.

The chain combines TRBV19 with TRBJ1-1; D perhaps matches TRBD1 (6 bases). CDR3 length: 16 amino acids. Germline CDR1 and CDR2: LNHDA and SQIVND (reference sequence). The germline V and J ends were trimmed by 1 base and 4 bases, with 16 bases remaining between them. The CDR3 DNA sequence: TGTGCCAGTAGTATAGCGCCCAGGGGTTTGTTCACTGAAGCTTTCTTT. Amino acid sequence: CASSIAPRGLFTEAFF.

CDR3 nucleotide sequence: TGTGCCAGCAGTGAAAGCCCGTGGAACACTGAAGCTTTCTTT. This translates into CASSESPWNTEAFF. The gene calls are TRBV2 and TRBJ1-1; D is ambiguous. Germline values: CDR1 SNHLY, CDR2 FYNNEI. The V gene lost 2 bases and the J gene lost 1 base, with 8 bases spanning the gap. The CDR3 spans 14 residues.

The V call is TRBV7-2, the J call TRBJ2-3; 13 bases are a match to TRBD2. The V segment lost 4 bases and the J segment 4 bases; nucleotides outside the gene matches: 8. CDR1 is SGHTA and CDR2 is FQGNSA in the germline V gene. This CDR3 comprises 17 residues. The CDR3 loop reads CASSSDKLAGGPDTQYF. As DNA, the CDR3 is TGTGCCAGCAGCTCAGACAAACTAGCGGGGGGGCCAGATACGCAGTATTTT.

The chain combines TRBV27 with TRBJ2-7; 8 bases line up with TRBD1. Germline lookup yields CDR1 MNHEY and CDR2 SMNVEV (reference sequence). V lost 6 bases, J lost 3 bases, and 13 bases stayed unmatched. The CDR3 length is 16 residues. This CDR3 is CASSHGTGLNIYEQYF. The CDR3, as DNA: TGTGCCAGCAGCCATGGGACAGGTTTAAACATCTACGAGCAGTACTTC.

J is TRBJ1-1 and V is TRBV5-6, with no clear D. This CDR3 is built from 14 residues. Trimming took 0 bases from V and 4 from J, leaving 10 bases between them. CDR1 SGHDT and CDR2 YYEEEE come from the germline V gene. The CDR3 reads CASSLGGVATEAFF. The CDR3 nucleotides read TGTGCCAGCAGCTTGGGCGGGGTTGCCACTGAAGCTTTCTTT.

This rearrangement joins TRBV27 to TRBJ2-7, with TRBD2 matching 10 bases. With 3 bases clipped from V and 2 bases from J, the junction kept 4 bases outside the gene matches. The CDR3 spans 15 residues. CDR1 MNHEY and CDR2 SMNVEV come from the germline V gene (reference sequence). CDR3 residues: CASSLEREGPYEQYF. The CDR3 DNA reads TGTGCCAGCAGTTTGGAGCGGGAGGGTCCCTACGAGCAGTACTTC.

Comment on this clone: No DNA is shown, since the ends of the CDR3 on it are uncertain; the CDR3 is the one TCRdb lists. This chain connects TRBV2 to TRBJ1-2; TRBD1 was called by the table and not checked on the DNA. The CDR3 totals 19 residues, both ends included. Germline loops: CDR1 SNHLY, CDR2 FYNNEI. The CDR3: CASSEHPVGTGTANYGHTF.

This clone has a handful of counts. This sequence joins TRBV6-5 and TRBJ1-1; possible D gene TRBD1, 5 bases. Germline V gene lookup returns CDR1 MNHEY and CDR2 SVGAGI. The V end was cut by 5 bases, the J end by 4 bases, with 14 bases between. The CDR3 covers 14 residues. In nucleotides, the CDR3 is TGTGCCAGCAGTCGACAGACGGTGAGCACTGAAGCTTTCTTT. It codes for CASSRQTVSTEAFF.

The chain uses TRBV12-5 and TRBJ2-7; 9 positions match TRBD1. V shed 4 bases and J 0 bases; nucleotides not matched to a gene: 4. The CDR3 is made up of 15 amino acids. CDR1 is LGHNT, CDR2 FRNRAP, per germline. The CDR3 region is CASGSPGQGSYEQYF. CDR3 DNA: TGTGCTAGTGGTTCTCCGGGACAGGGCTCCTACGAGCAGTACTTC.

The count of this clone is one. This chain uses TRBV4-1 with TRBJ2-6, with no clear D. The CDR3 covers 16 residues. The germline CDR1 and CDR2 sequences are MGHRA and YSYEKL. Trimming removed 1 base at V and 0 bases at J, with 7 bases between. In DNA, the CDR3 is TGCGCCAGCAGCCAAGTTCTGTCCTCTGGGGCCAACGTCCTGACTTTC. Its protein product is CASSQVLSSGANVLTF.